These 5 T cell receptor beta chains were all obtained from the same sample, sequenced in a study of naive and memory T cell subsets. Both TRBC1 and TRBC2 were covered by a beta constant-region primer of two equimolar oligonucleotides. The ligated cDNA underwent four PCR rounds using SP2 and nested alpha and beta constant-region primers. TCRdb reprocessed the UMI-ligation and nested PCR reads via MiXCR and lists one record per CDR3 protein. The sample holds about 99,000 distinct CDR3 sequences; roughly 15% are singletons and the top ten take 2.8%. Study results and limitations: Especially in CD8 cells, naive repertoires contained a few larger clonotypes, possibly CD45RA-re-expressing memory cells.

What these receptors recognize is not known. Sequenced: naive CD8+ T cells from blood. These receptors all stem from a human donor in good health.

This clonotype was recorded a few times. In DNA, the CDR3 is TGCGCCAGCAGCCAAGATACTGGAACCGACGAGCAGTACTTC. Its translation is CASSQDTGTDEQYF. V and J are TRBV4-1 and TRBJ2-7, with D uncertain. Germline V gives CDR1 MGHRA, CDR2 YSYEKL. Deletions cut 0 bases from V and 5 bases from J, with 11 bases between. This CDR3 has 14 amino acids.

Ten or more counts support this clonotype. This chain links TRBV7-9 with TRBJ1-1; tentatively, D is TRBD1 (6 bases). The V gene's germline CDR1 is SEHNR and CDR2 FQNEAQ (reference sequence). The CDR3 contains 14 residues. V shed 2 bases and J shed 6 bases, with 13 bases lying between them. CDR3 nucleotide sequence: TGTGCCAGCAGCTTAACCAGGGGCTTAGCTGAAGCTTTCTTT. As protein: CASSLTRGLAEAFF.

DNA for the CDR3: TGTGCCAGCAGGGCCCCCATTACCCCGCCGGGTAAGACGAACACTGAAGCTTTCTTT. Its protein product is CASRAPITPPGKTNTEAFF. The chain joins TRBV7-9 to TRBJ1-1; no firm D call. The CDR3 loop spans 19 amino acids. The V end lost 6 bases, the J end lost 1 base, and 27 bases lay between the germline ends. Germline CDR1 reads SEHNR; CDR2 reads FQNEAQ (reference sequence).

This clonotype has only a few counts. The chain joins TRBV7-9 to TRBJ2-1, with D perhaps being TRBD1 or TRBD2 (5 bases each). The CDR3 totals 12 residues. The V gene's germline CDR1 is SEHNR and CDR2 FQNEAQ (reference sequence). Trimming took 6 bases from V and 6 from J, leaving 9 bases between them. CDR3 region: CASRGTFNEQFF. CDR3 coding DNA: TGTGCCAGCAGAGGGACCTTCAATGAGCAGTTCTTC.

The CDR3 DNA reads as TGTGCCAGTAGTATAGTGGGGCTAGCGGTAAGCTCCTACAATGAGCAGTTCTTC. Protein sequence: CASSIVGLAVSSYNEQFF. The chain joins TRBV19 to TRBJ2-1; 7 bases match TRBD2. J gave up 0 bases and V 1 base, and 9 bases lay outside the gene matches. This CDR3 is 18 amino acids long. The germline V gene encodes CDR1 LNHDA and CDR2 SQIVND (reference sequence). Full variable domain (rest looked up from reference TRBV19 and TRBJ2-1): DGGITQSPKYLFRKEGQNVTLSCEQNLNHDAMYWYRQDPGQGLRLIYYSQIVNDFQKGDIAEGYSVSREKKESFPLTVTSAQKNPTAFYLCASSIVGLAVSSYNEQFFGPGTRLTVL.